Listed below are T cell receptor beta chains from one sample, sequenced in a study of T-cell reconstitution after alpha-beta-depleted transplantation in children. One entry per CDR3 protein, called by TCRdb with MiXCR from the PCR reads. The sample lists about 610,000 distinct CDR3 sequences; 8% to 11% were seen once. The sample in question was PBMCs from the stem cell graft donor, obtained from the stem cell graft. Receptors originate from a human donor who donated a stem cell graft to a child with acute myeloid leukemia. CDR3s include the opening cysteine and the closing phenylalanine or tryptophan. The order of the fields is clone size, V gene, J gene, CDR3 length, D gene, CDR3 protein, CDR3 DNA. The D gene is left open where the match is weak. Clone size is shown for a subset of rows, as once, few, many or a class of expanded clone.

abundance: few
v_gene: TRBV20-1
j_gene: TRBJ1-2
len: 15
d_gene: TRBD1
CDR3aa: CSARGTGTEFGGYTF
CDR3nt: TGCAGTGCTAGGGGTACCGGGACAGAGTTTGGTGGCTACACCTTC

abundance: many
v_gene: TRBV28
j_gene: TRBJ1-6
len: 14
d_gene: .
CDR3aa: CASSSGTKNSPLHF
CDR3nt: TGTGCCAGCAGCTCCGGGACAAAGAATTCACCCCTCCACTTT

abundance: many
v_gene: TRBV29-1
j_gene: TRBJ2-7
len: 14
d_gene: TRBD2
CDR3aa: CSVEWGGSFHEQYF
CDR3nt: TGCAGCGTCGAATGGGGCGGGAGTTTCCACGAGCAGTACTTC

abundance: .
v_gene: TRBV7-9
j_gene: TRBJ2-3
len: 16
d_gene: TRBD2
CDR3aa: CASSRPGLADTDTQYF
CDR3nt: TGTGCCAGCAGCCGGCCGGGACTAGCGGACACAGATACGCAGTATTTT

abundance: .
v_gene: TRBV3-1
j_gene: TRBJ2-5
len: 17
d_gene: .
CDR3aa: CASSQDIPSAGRETQYF
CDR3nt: TGTGCCAGCAGCCAAGATATACCGAGTGCCGGCCGAGAGACCCAGTACTTC

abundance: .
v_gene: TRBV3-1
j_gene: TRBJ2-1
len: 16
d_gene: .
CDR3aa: CASSQRGQGIYNEQFF
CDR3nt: TGTGCCAGCAGCCAACGAGGTCAGGGTATCTACAATGAGCAGTTCTTC

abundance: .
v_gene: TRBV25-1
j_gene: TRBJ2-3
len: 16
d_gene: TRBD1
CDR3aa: CASSEGTGGNTDTQYF
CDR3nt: TGTGCCAGCAGTGAGGGGACAGGGGGAAACACAGATACGCAGTATTTT

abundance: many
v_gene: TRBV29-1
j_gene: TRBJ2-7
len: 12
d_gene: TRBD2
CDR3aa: CSVRLAGYEQYF
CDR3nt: TGCAGCGTTCGGCTAGCGGGCTACGAGCAGTACTTC

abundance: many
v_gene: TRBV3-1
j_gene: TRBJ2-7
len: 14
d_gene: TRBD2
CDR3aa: CASSQAGLAAEQYF
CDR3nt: TGTGCCAGCAGCCAAGCGGGACTAGCGGCCGAGCAGTACTTC

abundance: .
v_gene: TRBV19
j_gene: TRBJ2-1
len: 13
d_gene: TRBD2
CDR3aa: CASTALAGNEQFF
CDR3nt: TGTGCCAGTACCGCACTAGCGGGCAATGAGCAGTTCTTC

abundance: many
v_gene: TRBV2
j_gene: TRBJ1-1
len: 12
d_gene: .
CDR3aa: CASSDGYAEAFF
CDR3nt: TGTGCCAGCAGTGACGGGTACGCTGAAGCTTTCTTT

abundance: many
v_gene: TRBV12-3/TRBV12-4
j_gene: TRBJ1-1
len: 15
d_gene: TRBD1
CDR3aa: CASTLMATGATGAFF
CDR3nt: TGTGCCAGCACCCTTATGGCGACAGGGGCGACCGGAGCTTTCTTT

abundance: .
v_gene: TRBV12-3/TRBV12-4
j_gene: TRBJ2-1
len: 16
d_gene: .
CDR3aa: CASSRQGPESYNEQFF
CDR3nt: TGTGCCAGCAGCCGTCAAGGACCGGAATCCTACAATGAGCAGTTCTTC

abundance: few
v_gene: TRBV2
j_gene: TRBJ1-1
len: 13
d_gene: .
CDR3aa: CASSKAPIGEAFF
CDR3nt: TGTGCCAGCAGTAAGGCCCCTATCGGTGAAGCTTTCTTT

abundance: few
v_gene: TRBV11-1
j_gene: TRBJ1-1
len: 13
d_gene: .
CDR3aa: CASSASEGTEAFF
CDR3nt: TGTGCCAGCAGCGCCTCCGAGGGGACTGAAGCTTTCTTT

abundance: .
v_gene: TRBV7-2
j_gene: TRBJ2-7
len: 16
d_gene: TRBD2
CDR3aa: CASSLDGGRSPYEQYF
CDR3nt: TGTGCCAGCAGCCTAGATGGCGGGAGATCACCCTACGAGCAGTACTTC

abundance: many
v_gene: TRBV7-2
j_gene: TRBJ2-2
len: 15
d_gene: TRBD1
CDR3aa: CASSPRTGSTGELFF
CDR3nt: TGTGCCAGCAGCCCTCGGACAGGGAGCACCGGGGAGCTGTTTTTT

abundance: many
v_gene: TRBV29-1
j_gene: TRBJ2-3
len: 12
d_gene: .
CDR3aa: CSVNLSGDTQYF
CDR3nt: TGCAGCGTTAACTTGTCGGGAGATACGCAGTATTTT

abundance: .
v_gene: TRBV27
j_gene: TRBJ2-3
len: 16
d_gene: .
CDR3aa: CASSFLLAGSTDTQYF
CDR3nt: TGTGCCAGCAGTTTCCTTCTGGCGGGAAGCACAGATACGCAGTATTTT

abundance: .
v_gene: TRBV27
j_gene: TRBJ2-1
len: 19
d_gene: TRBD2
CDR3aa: CASTQGTSGAWYSYNEQFF
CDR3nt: TGTGCCAGCACCCAAGGGACTAGCGGAGCCTGGTACTCCTACAATGAGCAGTTCTTC

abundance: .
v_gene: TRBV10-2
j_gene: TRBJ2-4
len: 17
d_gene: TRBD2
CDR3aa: CASSESGLAVAKNIQYF
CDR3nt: TGCGCCAGCAGTGAGTCTGGACTAGCGGTAGCCAAAAACATTCAGTACTTC

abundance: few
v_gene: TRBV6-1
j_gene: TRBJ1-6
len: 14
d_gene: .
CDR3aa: CASRETTENSPLHF
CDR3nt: TGTGCCAGCAGGGAGACAACTGAAAATTCACCCCTCCACTTT

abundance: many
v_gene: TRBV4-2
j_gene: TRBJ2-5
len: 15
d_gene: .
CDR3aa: CASSQNTLPRETQYF
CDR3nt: TGTGCCAGCAGCCAAAACACGCTTCCTCGGGAGACCCAGTACTTC

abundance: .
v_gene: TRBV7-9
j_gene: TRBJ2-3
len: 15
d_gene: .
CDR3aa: CASMITEKPTDTQYF
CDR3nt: TGTGCCAGTATGATCACGGAAAAACCCACAGATACGCAGTATTTT

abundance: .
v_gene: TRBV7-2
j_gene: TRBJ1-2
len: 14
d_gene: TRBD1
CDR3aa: CASSLNRGPDGYTF
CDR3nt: TGTGCCAGCAGCTTAAACAGGGGGCCGGATGGCTACACCTTC

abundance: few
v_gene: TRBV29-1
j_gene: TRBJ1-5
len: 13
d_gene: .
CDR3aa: CSVEGEGTQPQHF
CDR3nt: TGCAGCGTTGAAGGGGAGGGAACTCAGCCCCAGCATTTT

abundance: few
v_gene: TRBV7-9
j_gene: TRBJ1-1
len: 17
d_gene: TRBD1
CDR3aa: CASSPSGRTGKNTEAFF
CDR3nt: TGTGCCAGCAGCCCCTCGGGGAGGACAGGGAAGAACACTGAAGCTTTCTTT

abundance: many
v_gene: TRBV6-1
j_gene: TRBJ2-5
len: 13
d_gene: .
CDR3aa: CASSPSMQGTQYF
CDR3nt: TGTGCCAGCAGTCCCTCCATGCAGGGGACCCAGTACTTC

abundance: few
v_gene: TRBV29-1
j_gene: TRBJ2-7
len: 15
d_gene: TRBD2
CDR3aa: CSVGGIREGSYEQYF
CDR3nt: TGCAGCGTTGGGGGGATCCGGGAGGGCTCCTACGAGCAGTACTTC

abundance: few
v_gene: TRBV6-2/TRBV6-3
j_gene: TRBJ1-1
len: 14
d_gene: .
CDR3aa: CASSFNSVNTEAFF
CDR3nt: TGTGCCAGCAGTTTTAACAGTGTGAACACTGAAGCTTTCTTT

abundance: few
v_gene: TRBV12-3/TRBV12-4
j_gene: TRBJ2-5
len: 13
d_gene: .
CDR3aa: CASLAAGYETQYF
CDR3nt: TGTGCCAGCCTAGCTGCGGGGTACGAGACCCAGTACTTC

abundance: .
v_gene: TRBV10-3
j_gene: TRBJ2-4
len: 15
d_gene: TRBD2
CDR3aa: CATDPSGRGVNIQYF
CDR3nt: TGTGCCACCGACCCTAGCGGGAGAGGTGTAAACATTCAGTACTTC

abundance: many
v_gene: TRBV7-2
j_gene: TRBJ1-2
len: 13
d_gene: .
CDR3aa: CASSLTGLAGGEF
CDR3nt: TGTGCCAGCAGCTTAACAGGGTTGGCAGGAGGGGAATTC

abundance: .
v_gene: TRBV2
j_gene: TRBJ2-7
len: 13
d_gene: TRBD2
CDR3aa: CAGRTSGSEEQYF
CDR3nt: TGTGCCGGCAGAACTAGCGGGAGCGAAGAGCAGTACTTC

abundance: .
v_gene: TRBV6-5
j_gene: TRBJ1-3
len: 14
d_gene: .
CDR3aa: CASRRDFSGNTIYF
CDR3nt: TGTGCCAGCAGGAGGGATTTCTCTGGAAACACCATATATTTT

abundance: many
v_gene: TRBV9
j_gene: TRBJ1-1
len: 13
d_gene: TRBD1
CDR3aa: CASSGYRGTEAFF
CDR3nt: TGTGCCAGCAGCGGATACAGGGGCACTGAAGCTTTCTTT

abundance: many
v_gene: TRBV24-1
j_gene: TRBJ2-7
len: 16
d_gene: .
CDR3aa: CATKRTPGGCVYEQYF
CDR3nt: TGTGCCACCAAGAGGACCCCGGGGGGCTGCGTCTACGAGCAGTACTTC

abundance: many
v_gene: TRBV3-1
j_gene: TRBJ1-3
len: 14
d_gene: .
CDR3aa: CASSQRGGGNTIYF
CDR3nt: TGTGCCAGCAGCCAGAGAGGAGGGGGAAACACCATATATTTT

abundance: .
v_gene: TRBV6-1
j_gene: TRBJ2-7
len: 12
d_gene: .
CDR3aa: CASNKALGEQYF
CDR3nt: TGTGCCAGCAATAAAGCCCTCGGCGAGCAGTACTTC

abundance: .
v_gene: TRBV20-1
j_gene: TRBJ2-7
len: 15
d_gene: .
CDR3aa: CSATPLKRTTYEQYF
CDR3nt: TGCAGTGCCACCCCTCTCAAGCGGACCACCTACGAGCAGTACTTC

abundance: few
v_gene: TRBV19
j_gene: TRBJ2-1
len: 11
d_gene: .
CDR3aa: CASSIGGKQFF
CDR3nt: TGTGCCAGTAGTATAGGGGGTAAGCAGTTCTTC

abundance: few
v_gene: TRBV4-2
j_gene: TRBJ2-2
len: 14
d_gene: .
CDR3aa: CASSPLITTGELFF
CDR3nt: TGTGCCAGCAGCCCTCTAATTACTACCGGGGAGCTGTTTTTT

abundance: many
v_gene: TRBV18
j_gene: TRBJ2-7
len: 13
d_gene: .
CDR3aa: CASSQGAGYEQYF
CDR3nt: TGTGCCAGCTCCCAGGGCGCAGGCTACGAGCAGTACTTC

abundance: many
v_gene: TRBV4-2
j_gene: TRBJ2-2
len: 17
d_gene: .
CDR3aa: CASSQDERLANTGELFF
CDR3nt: TGTGCCAGCAGCCAAGATGAGAGACTTGCGAACACCGGGGAGCTGTTTTTT

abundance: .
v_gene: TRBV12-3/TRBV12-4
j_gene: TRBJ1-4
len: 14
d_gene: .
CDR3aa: CASSDSGVNEKLFF
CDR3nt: TGTGCCAGCAGTGACTCCGGTGTCAATGAAAAACTGTTTTTT

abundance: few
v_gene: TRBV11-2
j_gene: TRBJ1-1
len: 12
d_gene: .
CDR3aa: CASSPWGTEAFF
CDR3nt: TGTGCCAGCAGTCCCTGGGGTACTGAAGCTTTCTTT